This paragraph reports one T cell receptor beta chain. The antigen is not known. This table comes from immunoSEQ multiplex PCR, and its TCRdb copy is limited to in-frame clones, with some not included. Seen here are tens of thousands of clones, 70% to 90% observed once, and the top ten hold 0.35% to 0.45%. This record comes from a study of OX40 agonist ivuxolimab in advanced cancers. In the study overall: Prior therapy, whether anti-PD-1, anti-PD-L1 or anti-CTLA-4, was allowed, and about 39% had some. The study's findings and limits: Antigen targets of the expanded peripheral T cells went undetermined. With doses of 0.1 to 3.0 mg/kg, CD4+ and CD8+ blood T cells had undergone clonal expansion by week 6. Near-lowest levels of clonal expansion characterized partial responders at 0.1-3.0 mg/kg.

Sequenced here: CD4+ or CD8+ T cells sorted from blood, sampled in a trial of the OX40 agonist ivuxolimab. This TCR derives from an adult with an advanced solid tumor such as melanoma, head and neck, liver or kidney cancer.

This chain's CDR3 is CASSDWQDREQYF. The CDR3 coding sequence is TGTGCCAGCAGTGATTGGCAGGATCGCGAGCAGTACTTC. This chain connects TRBV2 to TRBJ2-7, with unresolved D. V lost 3 bases and J lost 6, with 12 bases in between. Germline V lookup: CDR1 SNHLY, CDR2 FYNNEI. This CDR3 contains 13 residues.